Presented here are 3 T cell receptor beta chains from one specimen sequenced in a study of T cell responses to AZD1222 COVID-19 vaccine. TCRdb's table, derived via immunoSEQ multiplex PCR, lists solely in-frame clones and lacks some. The repertoire holds 120,000 or so clones, with over 90% as singletons. The specimen was peripheral blood, collected 28 days after the second AZD1222 dose. These receptors came from an adult who received the AZD1222 COVID-19 vaccine.

Regarding this clone: Germline and junction disagree at one end, which may indicate a read error. The chain is built from TRBV12-3 or TRBV12-4 and TRBJ1-2; no firm D call. The CDR3 has 12 amino acids. The CDR3 is CASRLGYAAYTF. Here the CDR3 DNA reads TGTGCCAGCAGGTTAGGGTATGCGGCTTACACCTTC.

CDR3 sequence reads: CASSGTKLQDWNIQYF. The CDR3 DNA sequence: TGTGCCAGCAGCGGGACCAAATTACAAGACTGGAACATTCAGTACTTC. The V gene is TRBV5-5, the J gene TRBJ2-4, with D perhaps matching TRBD1 or TRBD2 (5 bases each). Per the germline V gene, CDR1 is SGHKS and CDR2 is YYEKEE (reference sequence). The CDR3 consists of 16 residues. V lost 4 bases to trimming and J lost 7 bases, with 21 bases between them.

This clone has a single count. The V call is TRBV27, the J call TRBJ1-2; 9 bases line up with TRBD1. Germline loops: CDR1 MNHEY, CDR2 SMNVEV (reference sequence). This CDR3 is built from 13 residues. The trim removed 3 bases at V and 4 bases at J, leaving 0 bases unmatched. CDR3 region: CASSLTGGYGYTF. CDR3 sequence (DNA): TGTGCCAGCAGTTTGACAGGGGGCTATGGCTACACCTTC.